This is a list of T cell receptor beta chains from one sample in a study of CXCR3-negative and CXCR3-positive naive CD8 T cells. TCRdb re-called the 5' RACE reads and catalogs CDR3 proteins one per entry, DNA excluded. This sample's clone table lists about 62,000 distinct CDR3 sequences. What was sequenced was naive CXCR3- CD8+ T cells from blood. The receptor set was obtained from a human donor in good health. Some clones in this sample may be carry-over from other donors' samples. Each CDR3 is given with its conserved first and last residue. Part of the rows lack a size; the others show once, few, many or a class for expanded clones.

TRBJ2-4,NA,TRBV12-3/TRBV12-4,CASSSWDSLAKNIQYF
TRBJ1-1,NA,TRBV7-2,CASSLVVSGSIFSSEAFF
TRBJ2-3,NA,TRBV28,CASSFPGSSTDTQYF
TRBJ1-1,NA,TRBV30,CAWSPGGVFGTEAFF
TRBJ2-3,NA,TRBV15,CATSPRSDRVDTQYF
TRBJ1-1,NA,TRBV29-1,CSVRGGDSGTEAFF
TRBJ2-5,NA,TRBV2,CASIERGEETQYF
TRBJ1-1,NA,TRBV29-1,CSVEDRGVVMGAFF
TRBJ2-3,NA,TRBV6-5,CASRTSGDTQYF
TRBJ1-5,NA,TRBV21-1,CASSNPGQGAPRNQPQHF
TRBJ1-5,NA,TRBV18,CASSPFWGNQPQHF
TRBJ2-7,NA,TRBV29-1,CSVSGSTGYEQYF
TRBJ2-1,NA,TRBV5-1,CASSSQGQLSTNEQFF
TRBJ2-1,NA,TRBV4-1,CASSPALSWGAFF
TRBJ2-7,NA,TRBV5-6,CASSFRGVSYEQYF
TRBJ2-3,NA,TRBV7-8,CASSLDEYTDTQYF
TRBJ2-1,NA,TRBV29-1,CSVRAGGREQFF
TRBJ2-1,NA,TRBV27,CASSYGSGGYNEQFF
TRBJ2-2,NA,TRBV29-1,CSVVGYSGELFF
TRBJ2-7,NA,TRBV7-9,CASSYTESSYEQYF
TRBJ1-5,NA,TRBV7-6,CASSLMTGGNQPQHF
TRBJ2-1,NA,TRBV29-1,CSGVRWQDNEQFF
TRBJ1-6,NA,TRBV4-3,CASSQGWTGNSPLHF
TRBJ2-2,NA,TRBV14,CASSGTGGAVAGELFF
TRBJ2-7,NA,TRBV29-1,CSVEGADYEQYF
TRBJ2-2,NA,TRBV3-1,CASSQPGQGQAGELFF
TRBJ2-2,NA,TRBV4-2,CASSQDRAYTGELFF
TRBJ1-1,NA,TRBV20-1,CSALPGGVGTEAFF
TRBJ1-2,NA,TRBV9,CASSSVDRGGNYGYTF
TRBJ2-7,NA,TRBV7-9,CASSPLGVYEQYF
TRBJ2-5,NA,TRBV21-1,CASSRADTLKTQYF
TRBJ2-2,NA,TRBV15,CATSSDREPTGELFF
TRBJ1-3,medium-sized,TRBV29-1,CSVQGARGNTIYF
TRBJ2-1,NA,TRBV20-1,CSAMGLSYNEQFF
TRBJ2-5,NA,TRBV13,CASSPRLAAYQETQYF
TRBJ2-7,NA,TRBV29-1,CSVRTGGSYEQYF
TRBJ2-1,NA,TRBV7-3,CASSLTLGEQFF
TRBJ2-1,NA,TRBV12-3/TRBV12-4,CASHIGTPHEQFF